The clone carrying this T cell receptor beta chain was counted a few times. The CDR3 runs 14 residues. Between the trimmed V and J ends, which lost 5 bases and 1 base, there was a span of 8 bases. The germline V gene encodes CDR1 LNHDA and CDR2 SQIVND (reference sequence). This specimen comes from a study of response to subunit inactivated influenza vaccine. TCRdb itself ran the RT-PCR reads through MiXCR, one entry per CDR3 protein. The sample consists of about half a million distinct CDR3 sequences, approximately 11% of them appearing once. This clonotype originated in a man in his forties or fifties who received an inactivated influenza vaccine. The gene calls are TRBV19 and TRBJ2-2; D gene ambiguous. This specimen was PBMCs from blood, taken 45 days after vaccination. The CDR3 nucleotides are TGTGCCAGTAGTTACTCATTGAACACCGGGGAGCTGTTTTTT. Translating it yields CASSYSLNTGELFF.